Shown below are 32 T cell receptor beta chains from a single sample sequenced in a study of radiotherapy plus CTLA-4 blockade in lung cancer. The repertoire was sequenced with immunoSEQ multiplex PCR; TCRdb's copy has only in-frame clones and lacks some. The repertoire consists of about 25,000 clones, with over 55% occurring once and the leading ten covering 3.2%. The material sequenced was peripheral blood, taken from a patient treated with radiotherapy plus ipilimumab. The receptors come from a human donor with non-small cell lung cancer whose response to radiotherapy plus ipilimumab could not be evaluated.

In its sample, this clone was seen a few times. The V call is TRBV5-1, the J call TRBJ1-1; 7 bases map to TRBD1. CDR3 length: 16 residues. With 1 base clipped from V and 0 bases from J, the junction kept 6 bases outside the gene matches. The V gene's germline CDR1 is SGHRS and CDR2 YFSETQ. The DNA of the CDR3 is TGCGCCAGCAGCTTGCAAGGGGGCACTATGAACACTGAAGCTTTCTTT. Its protein is CASSLQGGTMNTEAFF.

V usage is TRBV11-2 and J usage is TRBJ2-7, with a weak D call TRBD1 (6 bases). Trimming took off 5 bases at V and 7 bases at J, with 15 bases between the two ends. Germline V gene lookup returns CDR1 SGHAT and CDR2 FQNNGV. The CDR3 length is 13 residues. CDR3 region: CASSPGAGEEQYF. The CDR3 DNA reads as TGTGCCAGCAGCCCAGGGGCAGGGGAAGAGCAGTACTTC.

The chain joins TRBV2 to TRBJ2-1; the match to TRBD1 covers 7 bases. V lost 5 bases and J lost 8; bases outside the gene matches: 9. The length of the CDR3 is 14 residues. Germline assignment: CDR1 SNHLY and CDR2 FYNNEI. This CDR3 reads CASSRQGLRDEQFF. CDR3 bases: TGTGCCAGCAGTAGACAGGGTCTTCGCGATGAGCAGTTCTTC.

This clone has only a few counts. The rearrangement links TRBV29-1 to TRBJ1-1; D unclear. The CDR3 consists of 13 residues. Looked up from germline, CDR1 is SQVTM and CDR2 is ANQGSEA. V was shortened by 6 bases and J by 1 base, with 12 bases between the two germline ends. This CDR3 reads CSVRRATNTEAFF. The CDR3 region has the DNA TGCAGCGTAAGGAGGGCGACGAACACTGAAGCTTTCTTT. Full variable domain (outside the CDR3, taken from reference TRBV29-1 and TRBJ1-1): SAVISQKPSRDICQRGTSLTIQCQVDSQVTMMFWYRQQPGQSLTLIATANQGSEATYESGFVIDKFPISRPNLTFSTLTVSNMSPEDSSIYLCSVRRATNTEAFFGQGTRLTVV.

The sample holds a few counts of this clone. The chain couples TRBV4-1 to TRBJ2-5; D may be TRBD1 (6 bases). With 4 bases removed from V and 4 bases from J, the gap between germline ends came to 16 bases. The CDR3 extends over 15 amino acids. CDR1 is MGHRA and CDR2 is YSYEKL in the germline V gene. The CDR3 coding sequence is TGCGCCAGCAGCCGACGGGACACGAACCGAGAGACCCAGTACTTC. Amino acids: CASSRRDTNRETQYF.

The chain combines TRBV7-2 with TRBJ2-7; 7 bases match TRBD2. The germline CDR1 and CDR2 sequences are SGHTA and FQGNSA. The CDR3 runs 15 residues. V was pared by 5 bases and J by 0 bases, with 7 bases of the junction left unmatched. CDR3 residues: CASSRQASGSYEQYF. The CDR3 nucleotides are TGTGCCAGCAGCCGGCAAGCTAGCGGCTCCTACGAGCAGTACTTC. Based on the CDR3 plus reference TRBV7-2 and TRBJ2-7, the full variable domain is GAGVSQSPSNKVTEKGKDVELRCDPISGHTALYWYRQSLGQGLEFLIYFQGNSAPDKSGLPSDRFSAERTGGSVSTLTIQRTQQEDSAVYLCASSRQASGSYEQYFGPGTRLTVT.

This rearrangement joins TRBV7-9 to TRBJ2-1; 7 positions match TRBD2. The CDR3 is 14 amino acids. The germline V gene encodes CDR1 SEHNR and CDR2 FQNEAQ (reference sequence). The V segment lost 3 bases and the J segment 4 bases; nucleotides outside the gene matches: 3. CDR3 nucleotide sequence: TGTGCCAGCAGCTTCGGGGGGTATTACAATGAGCAGTTCTTC. This sequence encodes CASSFGGYYNEQFF.

The chain recombines TRBV7-8 with TRBJ2-1; 11 bases map to TRBD2. The CDR3 spans 17 residues. Germline V CDR1 and CDR2: SGHVS, FQNEAQ. J gave up 7 bases and V 5 bases, and 13 bases lay outside the gene matches. In DNA, the CDR3 is TGTGCCAGCAGCGCCCGATTAGCGGGAGGGCCGCGGAATGAGCAGTTCTTC. This gives the protein CASSARLAGGPRNEQFF.

Worth noting for this clone: Compared with germline, one end of the junction differs, possibly owing to a read error. The same CDR3 can be traced to other DNA sequences in this sample. The rearrangement links TRBV7-2 to TRBJ2-7, with D unresolved. CDR1 SGHTA and CDR2 FQGNSA come from the germline V gene. CDR3 length equals 15 residues. The CDR3 DNA is TGCGCCAGCAGCTTACGTCCCTTCAGCTCCTACGAGCAGTACTTC. Its translation: CASSLRPFSSYEQYF.

The chain is built from TRBV7-2 and TRBJ1-4, with D unresolved. Trimming took off 6 bases at V and 10 bases at J, with 21 bases between the two ends. Per the germline V gene, CDR1 is SGHTA and CDR2 is FQGNSA. This CDR3 has 15 residues. The CDR3 DNA reads TGTGCCAGCAGGCAAGGCCGCGCGACTCCCGGAAAACTGTTTTTT. This sequence encodes CASRQGRATPGKLFF.

In this sample, this clone turned up once. Other DNA sequences in the sample encode the same CDR3. The chain combines TRBV27 with TRBJ2-1; perhaps TRBD1 as D (5 bases). V dropped 5 bases and J dropped 3 bases, with 11 bases sitting between them. CDR3 length: 14 residues. Germline V gene sequence: CDR1 MNHEY, CDR2 SMNVEV (reference sequence). The CDR3 coding sequence is TGTGCCAGCAGTCTTGGGGCAGGCTACAATGAGCAGTTCTTC. Its protein product is CASSLGAGYNEQFF.

This sequence joins TRBV5-5 and TRBJ2-7, with a tentative D call TRBD2 (5 bases). The CDR3 is 15 residues long. Germline CDR1 is SGHKS and CDR2 is YYEKEE (reference sequence). V lost 1 base and J lost 0, with 11 bases in between. The CDR3: CASSLTAASSYEQYF. Written as DNA, the CDR3 is TGTGCCAGCAGCTTGACAGCGGCGAGCTCCTACGAGCAGTACTTC.

The table lists this clone with a few counts. J is TRBJ1-1 and V is TRBV7-2; D call uncertain. This CDR3 comprises 15 residues. V lost 3 bases and J lost 0, with 11 bases in between. Germline V gene sequence: CDR1 SGHTA, CDR2 FQGNSA. CDR3 sequence (DNA): TGTGCCAGCAGCTTCTCAAGTGGCCTGAACACTGAAGCTTTCTTT. Translated: CASSFSSGLNTEAFF.

The chain is built from TRBV2 and TRBJ1-2, with D possibly matching TRBD1 (6 bases). Trimming pared 6 bases from V and 7 bases from J, leaving 15 bases between. Germline CDR1 SNHLY, CDR2 FYNNEI. The CDR3 covers 13 residues. The CDR3 DNA reads TGTGCCAGCAGCATGACAGGAGTAGGTGGCTACACCTTC. Amino acids: CASSMTGVGGYTF.

This chain joins TRBV5-4 and TRBJ2-1; 11 nucleotides agree with TRBD2. Looked up from germline, CDR1 is SGHNT and CDR2 is YYREEE (reference sequence). The CDR3 has 15 residues. With 5 bases clipped from V and 4 bases from J, the junction kept 5 bases outside the gene matches. The CDR3: CASREGTSGYNEQFF. The CDR3 coding sequence is TGTGCCAGCAGGGAAGGGACTAGCGGTTACAATGAGCAGTTCTTC.

The rearrangement uses TRBV6-1 and TRBJ1-4; 8 bases agree with TRBD1. The germline CDR1 and CDR2 sequences are MNHNS and SASEGT. The CDR3 consists of 16 residues. With 4 bases clipped from V and 4 bases from J, the junction kept 8 bases outside the gene matches. The DNA for the CDR3 is TGTGCCAGCAGTGGCGGACAGGGTGTGAGTAATGAAAAACTGTTTTTT. It codes for CASSGGQGVSNEKLFF.

This clone showed up just once. The chain combines TRBV5-1 with TRBJ1-1; 8 bases are shared with TRBD1. Germline CDR1 is SGHRS and CDR2 is YFSETQ. CDR3 length: 15 residues. With 0 bases clipped from V and 1 base from J, the junction kept 2 bases outside the gene matches. The CDR3 loop is CASSLDGQGNTEAFF. In DNA form, the CDR3 reads TGCGCCAGCAGCTTGGACGGACAGGGGAACACTGAAGCTTTCTTT.

The chain combines TRBV2 with TRBJ2-7; perhaps TRBD2 as D (6 bases). Per the germline V gene, CDR1 is SNHLY and CDR2 is FYNNEI. V was shortened by 4 bases and J by 0 bases, with 16 bases between the two germline ends. The CDR3 has 16 amino acids. The CDR3: CASSGGGGRFSYEQYF. The CDR3 DNA reads TGTGCCAGCAGTGGGGGTGGGGGGAGGTTCTCCTACGAGCAGTACTTC.

CDR3 sequence (DNA): TGTGCCAGCAGGCCCCACAGGGTGGGAGGACTAGGCGGGCAGTTCTTC. It encodes CASRPHRVGGLGGQFF. This sequence joins TRBV28 and TRBJ2-1; D might be TRBD2 (7 bases). Trimming stripped 6 bases from V and 12 bases from J, with 27 bases between. The CDR3 is made up of 16 amino acids. CDR1 MDHEN and CDR2 SYDVKM come from the germline V gene. Based on the CDR3 plus reference TRBV28 and TRBJ2-1, the full variable domain is DVKVTQSSRYLVKRTGEKVFLECVQDMDHENMFWYRQDPGLGLRLIYFSYDVKMKEKGDIPEGYSVSREKKERFSLILESASTNQTSMYLCASRPHRVGGLGGQFFGPGTRLTVL.

V and J are TRBV6-1 and TRBJ1-5; D might be TRBD1 (6 bases). The V end lost 0 bases, the J end lost 0 bases, and 12 bases lay between the germline ends. The CDR3 sequence is 17 residues long. From germline, CDR1 is MNHNS and CDR2 SASEGT. Here the CDR3 DNA reads TGTGCCAGCAGTGAAGCCCCAGGGGCTCTTAGCAATCAGCCCCAGCATTTT. This codes for CASSEAPGALSNQPQHF.

About this clone itself: A junction boundary mismatches the germline segment, possibly from a read error. The chain combines TRBV2 with TRBJ2-3, with TRBD2 identical over 13 bases. The length of the CDR3 is 14 residues. CDR1 and CDR2 from the germline V gene are SNHLY and FYNNEI. Here the CDR3 DNA reads TGTGCCACCCGGACTAGCGGGAGCACCGATACGCAGTATTTT. Translation gives CATRTSGSTDTQYF. Filled out from reference TRBV2 and TRBJ2-3, the complete variable domain reads EPEVTQTPSHQVTQMGQEVILRCVPISNHLYFYWYRQILGQKVEFLVSFYNNEISEKSEIFDDQFSVERPDGSNFTLKIRSTKLEDSAMYFCATRTSGSTDTQYFGPGTRLTVL.

The rearrangement uses TRBV18 and TRBJ1-5; TRBD1 is a possible D gene (6 bases). Germline V gene data show CDR1 as KGHSH and CDR2 as LQKENI. This CDR3 contains 16 residues. V lost 4 bases, J lost 5 bases, and 18 bases lay in between. The CDR3 DNA follows: TGTGCCAGCTCACTAGGATTCCGGGACACCTATCAGCCCCAGCATTTT. Protein: CASSLGFRDTYQPQHF.

The V gene is TRBV4-2, the J gene TRBJ1-6; a weak D match, TRBD1 (5 bases). CDR1 and CDR2 (germline): LGHNA, YNFKEQ. CDR3 length: 16 residues. The V gene lost 0 bases and the J gene lost 4 bases, with 10 bases spanning the gap. CDR3 protein: CASSQDGGNYNSPLHF. The CDR3, as DNA: TGTGCCAGCAGCCAAGATGGGGGGAATTATAATTCACCCCTCCACTTT.

CDR3 bases: TGCGCCAGCAGCCAAGGACTGGCGGGAGGGCAAGAGACCCAGTACTTC. It specifies CASSQGLAGGQETQYF. This chain links TRBV4-1 with TRBJ2-5; 9 bases agree with TRBD2. J lost 2 bases, V lost 1 base, and 5 bases had no gene match. Germline V gene data show CDR1 as MGHRA and CDR2 as YSYEKL. CDR3 size: 16 residues.

V gene TRBV19 combines with J gene TRBJ1-5; no firm D call. The germline V gene encodes CDR1 LNHDA and CDR2 SQIVND (reference sequence). The V end was cut by 0 bases, the J end by 3 bases, with 12 bases between. This CDR3 comprises 16 residues. The CDR3 sequence: CASSIDNRRSNQPQHF. CDR3 in DNA: TGTGCCAGTAGTATAGATAATCGCAGATCCAATCAGCCCCAGCATTTT.

The chain uses TRBV30 and TRBJ2-3, with D possibly matching TRBD2 (6 bases). This CDR3 spans 14 amino acids. Germline V lookup: CDR1 GTSNPN, CDR2 SVGIG (reference sequence). With 7 bases removed from V and 6 bases from J, the gap between germline ends came to 20 bases. The DNA for the CDR3 is TGTGCCTCCCGGCCTGCGGGGAGCCGCGATACGCAGTATTTT. It is translated as CASRPAGSRDTQYF.

This chain joins TRBV5-5 and TRBJ2-1; 9 bases line up with TRBD1. After removal of 4 bases from V and 2 bases from J, the junction contained 7 bases not matched to a gene. CDR1 and CDR2 from the germline V gene are SGHKS and YYEKEE (reference sequence). The CDR3 contains 16 residues. The CDR3 region has the DNA TGTGCCAGCAGCATCCCGACAGGGGGGGCCTACAATGAGCAGTTCTTC. This encodes CASSIPTGGAYNEQFF.

The chain carries TRBV5-8 and TRBJ1-2; 7 positions match TRBD1. CDR1 SGHTS and CDR2 YDEGEE come from the germline V gene. Trimming cost V 4 bases and J 4 bases; bases outside gene matches: 7. The CDR3 is 14 residues long. The CDR3 region has the DNA TGTGCCAGCAGCCGGGGACAGCAGGGCTATGGCTACACCTTC. This encodes CASSRGQQGYGYTF.

The rearrangement links TRBV5-5 to TRBJ2-7; D might be TRBD1 (5 bases). This CDR3 comprises 15 residues. V dropped 0 bases and J dropped 2 bases, with 12 bases sitting between them. The germline V gene has CDR1 SGHKS and CDR2 YYEKEE (reference sequence). The CDR3 DNA sequence: TGTGCCAGCAGCTTGGGTGGGGCTGGGCCCTACGAGCAGTACTTC. Residues: CASSLGGAGPYEQYF.

The V call is TRBV7-8, the J call TRBJ1-1, with 7 bases aligning to TRBD1. The V segment lost 4 bases and the J segment 0 bases; nucleotides outside the gene matches: 8. CDR1 and CDR2 (germline): SGHVS, FQNEAQ. This CDR3 has 16 residues. CDR3 DNA sequence: TGTGCCAGCAGCTGGGGCGGACAGGTGATGAACACTGAAGCTTTCTTT. Its protein is CASSWGGQVMNTEAFF.

V is TRBV7-8 and J is TRBJ2-3; maybe TRBD2 (6 bases). Trimming left V 6 bases short and J 0 bases short, with 13 bases between. Germline loops: CDR1 SGHVS, CDR2 FQNEAQ. The CDR3 is made up of 15 amino acids. The CDR3 loop reads CASSHPRGSTDTQYF. The DNA of the CDR3 is TGTGCCAGCAGTCATCCTCGGGGGAGCACAGATACGCAGTATTTT.

The J gene is TRBJ1-5, the V gene TRBV6-1; D gene ambiguous. The V and J ends lost 6 bases and 2 bases respectively, with 14 bases between them. The length of the CDR3 is 15 residues. Germline CDR1 reads MNHNS; CDR2 reads SASEGT. In DNA, the CDR3 is TGTGCCAGCAGAAGGACGGGAAGCGGCAATCAGCCCCAGCATTTT. Translating it yields CASRRTGSGNQPQHF.